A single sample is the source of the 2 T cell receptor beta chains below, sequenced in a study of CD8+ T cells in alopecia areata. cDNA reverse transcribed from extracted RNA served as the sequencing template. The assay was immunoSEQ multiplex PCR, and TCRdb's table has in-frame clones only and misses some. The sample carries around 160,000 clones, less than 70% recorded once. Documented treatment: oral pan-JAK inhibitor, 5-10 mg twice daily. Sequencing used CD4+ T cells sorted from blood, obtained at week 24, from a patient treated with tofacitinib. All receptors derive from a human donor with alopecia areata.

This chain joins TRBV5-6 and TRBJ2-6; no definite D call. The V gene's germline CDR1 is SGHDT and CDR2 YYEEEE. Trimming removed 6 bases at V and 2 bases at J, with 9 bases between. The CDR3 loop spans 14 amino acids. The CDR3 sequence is CASTSQTGANVLTF. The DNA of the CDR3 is TGTGCCAGCACCTCACAGACTGGGGCCAACGTCCTGACTTTC.

The CDR3 sequence is CSVNDRVGGHEQYF. CDR3 nucleotides: TGCAGCGTCAATGACAGGGTGGGCGGCCACGAGCAGTACTTC. The chain couples TRBV29-1 to TRBJ2-7; 7 nucleotides agree with TRBD1. The J segment lost 5 bases and the V segment lost 6 bases, leaving 13 bases of the junction unmatched. Germline lookup yields CDR1 SQVTM and CDR2 ANQGSEA. The CDR3 is 14 amino acids.